The sequence of this T cell receptor (beta chain) was determined in a study of cytomegalovirus exposure and HLA in healthy donors. Study findings and constraints: It was 150 to 200 TCR beta chains that were listed as cytomegalovirus-associated. Association of a missense DCLRE1C variant with TCR beta V- and J-gene trimming was reported in a later analysis.

This clone was detected only once. Its antigen is unidentified. PCR primers comprised 60 Vbeta and 13 Jbeta primers. Produced via immunoSEQ multiplex PCR; TCRdb's table is partial and in-frame only. The table includes around 99,000 clones, nearly 70% detected once. The CDR3 extends over 16 amino acids. Trimming cost V 2 bases and J 4 bases; bases outside gene matches: 2. Germline assignment: CDR1 MNHEY and CDR2 SVGAGI. Sequenced material: PBMCs. The genes are TRBV6-5 and TRBJ2-7; 16 nucleotides agree with TRBD2. The sequence derives from a woman in her seventies in good health and CMV-seropositive. The CDR3 coding sequence is TGTGCCAGCAGTTACGGGACTAGCGGGGGGGCTTACGAGCAGTACTTC. Encoded protein: CASSYGTSGGAYEQYF.